Below are 4 T cell receptor beta chains sequenced from a single sample in a study of blood T cells in healthy people across ages. Using a J-beta primer mix together with a sample-barcoded 5' primer, a second PCR was run for about 7 to 12 cycles. TCRdb reprocessed the 5' RACE reads via MiXCR and lists one record per CDR3 protein. Found here are some 1.6 million distinct CDR3 sequences, around 36% of them singletons; the top ten hold around 11%. Sample: blood. The receptor source for this set is a woman in her 30s in good health.

This clonotype appeared a few times. V and J are TRBV14 and TRBJ1-4; D is ambiguous. The CDR3 covers 14 residues. V gave up 3 bases and J gave up 10 bases, with 15 bases separating them. Germline CDR1 is SGHDN and CDR2 is FVKESK. Written as DNA, the CDR3 is TGTGCCAGCAGCCAGACACTGGGTGGCGGAAAACTGTTTTTT. The encoded protein is CASSQTLGGGKLFF.

The chain carries TRBV6-1 and TRBJ1-4; D is possibly TRBD1 (5 bases). Germline values: CDR1 MNHNS, CDR2 SASEGT. There are 13 residues in the CDR3. Trimming took off 4 bases at V and 7 bases at J, with 10 bases between the two ends. The CDR3 region is CASSVWQGEKLFF. CDR3 in DNA: TGTGCCAGCAGTGTGTGGCAGGGTGAAAAACTGTTTTTT.

This clonotype appeared a few times. The chain combines TRBV2 with TRBJ2-1, with a tentative D call TRBD1 (5 bases). Germline CDR1 SNHLY, CDR2 FYNNEI. With 7 bases removed from V and 0 bases from J, the gap between germline ends came to 13 bases. The CDR3 runs to 15 residues. CDR3 residues: CASTTGESSYNEQFF. DNA of the CDR3: TGTGCCAGCACCACAGGCGAGAGCTCCTACAATGAGCAGTTCTTC.

J is TRBJ2-7 and V is TRBV3-1, with unresolved D. CDR3 length: 12 amino acids. In germline, CDR1 is LGHDT, CDR2 YNNKEL (reference sequence). V shed 2 bases and J shed 2 bases, with 4 bases lying between them. DNA for the CDR3: TGTGCCAGCAGCCAACAAACCTACGAGCAGTACTTC. Translating gives CASSQQTYEQYF.